The rows below give T cell receptor beta chains drawn from one sample of a study of T cell responses to AZD1222 COVID-19 vaccine. Sequencing used immunoSEQ multiplex PCR; TCRdb keeps in-frame clones, though not all of them. The table records tens of thousands of clones, 92% of them present only once. Sample: peripheral blood, taken 28 days after the second AZD1222 dose. These receptors all stem from an adult who received the AZD1222 COVID-19 vaccine. Both conserved end residues are part of each CDR3. A D gene is named only where the DNA matches it firmly. Not all rows give a size; the values are once, few, many and, for expanded clones, a class.

TGTGCCAGTAGTTACCGGGGACAGTTGAATTCACCCCTCCACTTT	CASSYRGQLNSPLHF	TRBJ1-6	TRBV19	NA	TRBD1
TGTGCCAGCAGCGCCCGCGCAGCCAATTCACCCCTCCACTTT	CASSARAANSPLHF	TRBJ1-6	TRBV7-2	once	NA
TGTGCCACCGCACCAGGGTCCTACAATGAGCAGTTCTTC	CATAPGSYNEQFF	TRBJ2-1	TRBV15	NA	NA
TGTGCCAGCAGCCAAGATCAAGCCCGCAGGGCTAACTATGGCTACACCTTC	CASSQDQARRANYGYTF	TRBJ1-2	TRBV3-1/TRBV3-2	NA	NA
TGTGCCAGCAGCCAAATACAGGGGGCCGGTGAAAAACTGTTTTTT	CASSQIQGAGEKLFF	TRBJ1-4	TRBV4-2	NA	TRBD1
TGTGCCAGCAGCGGACAGGGGGCTACCTTCTATGGCTACACCTTC	CASSGQGATFYGYTF	TRBJ1-2	TRBV7-2	NA	TRBD1
TGCGCCAGCAGCTTGCGGGAGGCGAGGAGCGGGGAGCTGTTTTTT	CASSLREARSGELFF	TRBJ2-2	TRBV5-1	NA	TRBD2
TGCGCCAGCAGCCTAACAGAGGACAGTCCCAGAAATACGCAGTATTTT	CASSLTEDSPRNTQYF	TRBJ2-3	TRBV4-1	NA	NA
TGTGCCAGCAGCTTAAGAGGCGGGACAAGAAACACTGAAGCTTTCTTT	CASSLRGGTRNTEAFF	TRBJ1-1	TRBV7-3	NA	NA
TGTGCCAGCAGCTTCTATGTCGCTGGGGGCTACACCTTC	CASSFYVAGGYTF	TRBJ1-2	TRBV13	NA	NA
TGTGCCAGCAGTGTCCTCGGGCCGTACTCTGGAAACACCATATATTTT	CASSVLGPYSGNTIYF	TRBJ1-3	TRBV27	NA	NA
TGTGCCAGCAGGGACAGACTACCTGCTGAGCAGTACTTC	CASRDRLPAEQYF	TRBJ2-7	TRBV28	NA	NA
TGTGCCAGCAGCTTGGCCGGTCCCTCGACAGTCAACTATGGCTACACCTTC	CASSLAGPSTVNYGYTF	TRBJ1-2	TRBV5-5	NA	NA
TGTGCCAGCAGCTTGGAGGGGGCCGTGAACACTGAAGCTTTCTTT	CASSLEGAVNTEAFF	TRBJ1-1	TRBV7-8	NA	TRBD1
TGTGCCAGCAGTTACTCACCGGAAGATCAAGAGACCCAGTACTTC	CASSYSPEDQETQYF	TRBJ2-5	TRBV6-2/TRBV6-3	NA	NA
TGCAGCGTTGATGGGGGACGTGGAGGGGGTACTGGAGGCTACACCTTC	CSVDGGRGGGTGGYTF	TRBJ1-2	TRBV29-1	NA	NA
TGTGCCAGCAGCTTAGTTGAAGGGGGCGTCGAGGCTTTCTTT	CASSLVEGGVEAFF	TRBJ1-1	TRBV11-3	NA	TRBD1
TGTGCCAGCAGCGCTAGCGGCAGCACAGATACGCAGTATTTT	CASSASGSTDTQYF	TRBJ2-3	TRBV7-2	NA	TRBD2
TGTGCCAGCAGCTCCGCTACAGGAACTCTCTATGGCTACACCTTC	CASSSATGTLYGYTF	TRBJ1-2	TRBV5-5	NA	NA
TGTGCCAGCAAATATAGAACCGAGGAGTTCTTC	CASKYRTEEFF	TRBJ2-1	TRBV28	NA	NA